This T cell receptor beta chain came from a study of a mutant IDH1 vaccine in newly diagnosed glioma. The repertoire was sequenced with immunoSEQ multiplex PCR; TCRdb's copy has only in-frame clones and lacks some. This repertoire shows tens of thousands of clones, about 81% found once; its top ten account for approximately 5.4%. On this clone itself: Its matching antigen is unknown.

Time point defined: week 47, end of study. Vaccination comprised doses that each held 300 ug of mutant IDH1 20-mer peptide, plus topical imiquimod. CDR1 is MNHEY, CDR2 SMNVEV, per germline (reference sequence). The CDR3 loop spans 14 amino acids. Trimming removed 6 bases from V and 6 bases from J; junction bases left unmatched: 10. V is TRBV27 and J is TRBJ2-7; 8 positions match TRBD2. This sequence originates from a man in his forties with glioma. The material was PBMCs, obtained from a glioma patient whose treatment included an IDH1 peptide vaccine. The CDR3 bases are TGTGCCAGCAGCTCTACTCGGACTAGCAGCGAGCAGTACTTC. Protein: CASSSTRTSSEQYF.